The 27 T cell receptor beta chains presented below share a single source sample, sequenced in a study of technical replicates of blood from a few donors. Clones were read by immunoSEQ multiplex PCR, and TCRdb kept only the in-frame ones, dropping some. The data show 70,000 to 85,000 clones, about 91% seen once. The source material was T cells isolated from PBMCs. These receptors originate from a human donor in good health.

The rearrangement uses TRBV10-1 and TRBJ2-3, with D hard to call. Per the germline V gene, CDR1 is WNHNN and CDR2 is SYGVQD (reference sequence). The V and J ends lost 5 bases and 2 bases respectively, with 2 bases between them. The CDR3 is 11 amino acids. The CDR3 is CASSLTDTQYF. The CDR3 DNA reads TGCGCCAGCAGTCTCACAGATACGCAGTATTTT.

This chain connects TRBV11-3 to TRBJ1-1; D not resolved. The CDR3 length is 14 residues. V lost 0 bases and J 6 bases, leaving 11 bases between the germline ends. Germline V gives CDR1 SGHNT, CDR2 YENEEA. In DNA form, the CDR3 reads TGTGCCAGCAGCTTAGATAGTGTTAACCCTGAAGCTTTCTTT. Translated, it gives CASSLDSVNPEAFF.

This sequence joins TRBV6-5 and TRBJ2-1; 10 bases map to TRBD2. V shed 2 bases, J shed 8 bases, and the junction held 6 bases outside the gene matches. The CDR3 has 15 residues. CDR1 is MNHEY, CDR2 SVGAGI, per germline. CDR3 amino acids: CASSYPSGSIDEQFF. Written as DNA, the CDR3 is TGTGCCAGCAGTTACCCTAGCGGGAGCATCGATGAGCAGTTCTTC.

This clone showed up just once. V and J are TRBV28 and TRBJ2-1; possibly TRBD2 for D (7 bases). V dropped 6 bases and J dropped 2 bases, with 17 bases sitting between them. Germline CDR1 is MDHEN and CDR2 is SYDVKM. The CDR3 is made up of 16 amino acids. The CDR3 loop is CASRPSVGGPYNEQFF. For the CDR3, the DNA is TGTGCCAGCAGGCCAAGCGTCGGGGGGCCCTACAATGAGCAGTTCTTC. The whole variable domain, remainder taken from reference TRBV28 and TRBJ2-1, is DVKVTQSSRYLVKRTGEKVFLECVQDMDHENMFWYRQDPGLGLRLIYFSYDVKMKEKGDIPEGYSVSREKKERFSLILESASTNQTSMYLCASRPSVGGPYNEQFFGPGTRLTVL.

The V and J genes are TRBV6-6 and TRBJ1-3, with D possibly being TRBD1 (5 bases). Trimming shortened V by 0 bases and J by 0 bases, and 6 bases separated the two germline ends. The CDR3 sequence is 15 residues long. Germline lookup yields CDR1 MNHNY and CDR2 SVGAGI (reference sequence). The CDR3 bases are TGTGCCAGCAGTTACTCGGACAACTCTGGAAACACCATATATTTT. It codes for CASSYSDNSGNTIYF.

This clone occurred once. As DNA, the CDR3 is TGTGCCAGCAGCTTAGATCTGACTCAAAACTATGGCTACACCTTC. This codes for CASSLDLTQNYGYTF. V usage is TRBV11-2 and J usage is TRBJ1-2; D is unresolved. Trimming left V 0 bases short and J 2 bases short, with 10 bases between. Germline CDR1 reads SGHAT; CDR2 reads FQNNGV. The CDR3 is 15 amino acids.

The V call is TRBV30, the J call TRBJ2-3, with a possible D match to TRBD1 (6 bases). Trimming shortened V by 0 bases and J by 3 bases, and 13 bases separated the two germline ends. This CDR3 spans 15 amino acids. Germline CDR1 GTSNPN, CDR2 SVGIG (reference sequence). The CDR3 bases are TGTGCCTGGAGTGTCAGGGGTATTGTGACAGATACGCAGTATTTT. Its translation: CAWSVRGIVTDTQYF.

The chain recombines TRBV4-1 with TRBJ1-3; 7 nucleotides line up with TRBD1. The CDR3 sequence is 13 residues long. Germline trimming cut 1 base from V and 7 bases from J; bases unmatched to any gene: 1. CDR1 is MGHRA and CDR2 is YSYEKL in the germline V gene. CDR3 sequence (DNA): TGCGCCAGCAGCCAAGGACAGGGCAACACCATATATTTT. Translation gives CASSQGQGNTIYF.

This chain uses TRBV30 with TRBJ1-2; perhaps TRBD1 as D (5 bases). CDR1 is GTSNPN, CDR2 SVGIG, per germline (reference sequence). This CDR3 is built from 13 residues. The V end lost 2 bases, the J end lost 7 bases, and 14 bases lay between the germline ends. CDR3 bases: TGTGCCTGGAGTACGGGGGGTATAGTTGGCTACACCTTC. Translated, it gives CAWSTGGIVGYTF.

The rearrangement links TRBV11-2 to TRBJ2-7, with a possible D match to TRBD2 (6 bases). Trimming cost V 5 bases and J 5 bases, with 13 bases left between them. Looked up from germline, CDR1 is SGHAT and CDR2 is FQNNGV. The CDR3 contains 13 residues. CDR3 sequence: CASSHSGGNEQYF. DNA for the CDR3: TGTGCCAGCAGCCATTCCGGGGGAAACGAGCAGTACTTC. The variable domain in full, completed from reference TRBV11-2 and TRBJ2-7, reads EAGVAQSPRYKIIEKRQSVAFWCNPISGHATLYWYQQILGQGPKLLIQFQNNGVVDDSQLPKDRFSAERLKGVDSTLKIQPAKLEDSAVYLCASSHSGGNEQYFGPGTRLTVT.

This clone appeared once. The CDR3 is CASSGGGSIPEAFF. In DNA form, the CDR3 reads TGCGCCAGCAGCGGGGGGGGGTCCATTCCTGAAGCTTTCTTT. V gene TRBV5-1 combines with J gene TRBJ1-1; D is possibly TRBD1 (5 bases). The germline V gene encodes CDR1 SGHRS and CDR2 YFSETQ. The CDR3 runs to 14 residues. V lost 4 bases to trimming and J lost 6 bases, with 16 bases between them.

The CDR3 region has the DNA TGTGCCAGCAGCTTATGGAGCGGGGGGGGAAACACTGAAGCTTTCTTT. It codes for CASSLWSGGGNTEAFF. The V and J genes are TRBV11-2 and TRBJ1-1; D possibly corresponds to TRBD1 (5 bases). CDR3 length: 16 residues. With 2 bases removed from V and 2 bases from J, the gap between germline ends came to 15 bases. Germline CDR1 SGHAT, CDR2 FQNNGV.

The V gene is TRBV6-6, the J gene TRBJ2-5, with 11 positions matching TRBD2. CDR1 and CDR2 from the germline V gene are MNHNY and SVGAGI (reference sequence). This CDR3 region has 15 residues. Trimming removed 2 bases from V and 5 bases from J; junction bases left unmatched: 4. The DNA of the CDR3 is TGTGCCAGCAGTTACGATAGCGGGGGGGCTGAGACCCAGTACTTC. This sequence encodes CASSYDSGGAETQYF.

The chain recombines TRBV5-1 with TRBJ2-5; D possibly corresponds to TRBD2 (6 bases). V was cut by 5 bases and J by 1 base, with 15 bases left in between. Per germline, CDR1 SGHRS and CDR2 YFSETQ. CDR3 length: 15 amino acids. The CDR3 nucleotides are TGCGCCAGCAGATGGGGGGAGAAAGCCCAAGAGACCCAGTACTTC. This encodes CASRWGEKAQETQYF.

This clone was seen a single time. V usage is TRBV6-1 and J usage is TRBJ2-5, with TRBD2 identical over 9 bases. The V gene end was trimmed by 1 base and the J gene end by 5 bases; junction bases not matched to a gene: 5. Germline CDR1 MNHNS, CDR2 SASEGT. This CDR3 contains 15 residues. The CDR3 bases are TGTGCCAGCAGTGAAGGGTCTAGCGGGGTCGAGACCCAGTACTTC. Protein: CASSEGSSGVETQYF.

The J gene is TRBJ2-3, the V gene TRBV30; tentatively, D is TRBD1 (6 bases). The germline V gene encodes CDR1 GTSNPN and CDR2 SVGIG (reference sequence). The CDR3 contains 14 residues. Trimming cost V 4 bases and J 1 base, with 12 bases left between them. CDR3 residues: CAWKRGGGTDTQYF. CDR3 nucleotide sequence: TGTGCCTGGAAGAGAGGGGGAGGCACAGATACGCAGTATTTT.

V gene TRBV5-1 combines with J gene TRBJ2-4, with D possibly matching TRBD2 (5 bases). In germline, CDR1 is SGHRS, CDR2 YFSETQ. V was trimmed by 2 bases and J by 8 bases, leaving 14 bases between them. The CDR3 loop spans 14 amino acids. The CDR3 protein is CASSFHGPGYIQYF. CDR3 nucleotides: TGCGCCAGCAGCTTCCACGGGCCGGGGTACATTCAGTACTTC.

This chain connects TRBV6-6 to TRBJ1-5, with D possibly being TRBD1 (5 bases). The CDR3 length is 13 residues. Germline V gene data show CDR1 as MNHNY and CDR2 as SVGAGI (reference sequence). Between the trimmed V and J ends, which lost 4 bases and 7 bases, there was a span of 11 bases. DNA of the CDR3: TGTGCCAGCAGTTTAAGGGGAGGACAGCCCCAGCATTTT. Its translation is CASSLRGGQPQHF.

The chain links TRBV4-1 to TRBJ1-1, with D possibly being TRBD1 (6 bases). The germline CDR1 and CDR2 sequences are MGHRA and YSYEKL. Trimming took off 4 bases at V and 0 bases at J, with 12 bases between the two ends. This CDR3 has 15 residues. The CDR3 sequence: CASSLGQLMNTEAFF. The CDR3 DNA reads TGCGCCAGCAGCCTAGGACAGCTCATGAACACTGAAGCTTTCTTT.

The chain uses TRBV5-1 and TRBJ2-6, with 7 bases that match TRBD1. The V gene's germline CDR1 is SGHRS and CDR2 YFSETQ. The CDR3 runs 19 residues. With 0 bases clipped from V and 4 bases from J, the junction kept 13 bases outside the gene matches. The DNA of the CDR3 is TGCGCCAGCAGCTTGGTTGTCAGGGGGTCGGATCTGGGGGCCAACGTCCTGACTTTC. Translating gives CASSLVVRGSDLGANVLTF. The whole variable domain, remainder taken from reference TRBV5-1 and TRBJ2-6, is KAGVTQTPRYLIKTRGQQVTLSCSPISGHRSVSWYQQTPGQGLQFLFEYFSETQRNKGNFPGRFSGRQFSNSRSEMNVSTLELGDSALYLCASSLVVRGSDLGANVLTFGAGSRLTVL.

This chain joins TRBV6-1 and TRBJ2-2, with 7 nucleotides matching TRBD2. Germline loops: CDR1 MNHNS, CDR2 SASEGT. Unmatched junction bases numbered 9, after V lost 1 base and J lost 1 base. This CDR3 is built from 18 residues. CDR3 sequence (DNA): TGTGCCAGCAGTGAAGAGGTGGCGGGAGAATTGAACACCGGGGAGCTGTTTTTT. Translation: CASSEEVAGELNTGELFF.

The chain has TRBV6-1 and TRBJ2-7; D perhaps matches TRBD1 (5 bases). The germline V gene has CDR1 MNHNS and CDR2 SASEGT. This CDR3 contains 12 residues. The V end lost 6 bases, the J end lost 4 bases, and 10 bases lay between the germline ends. The CDR3 spells CASRSTGYEQYF. CDR3 DNA: TGTGCCAGCAGATCCACAGGATACGAGCAGTACTTC.

In its sample, this clone was seen once. The rearrangement joins TRBV5-1 to TRBJ2-5; TRBD2 might be the D (5 bases). The V end was cut by 6 bases, the J end by 4 bases, with 13 bases between. The CDR3 contains 13 residues. CDR1 and CDR2 from the germline V gene are SGHRS and YFSETQ. CDR3 nucleotide sequence: TGCGCCAGCACCTTCTTGAGGGCAGAGACCCAGTACTTC. Translated, it gives CASTFLRAETQYF.

The chain uses TRBV28 and TRBJ1-2; D uncertain. Germline V gene sequence: CDR1 MDHEN, CDR2 SYDVKM. Deletions cut 2 bases from V and 4 bases from J, with 14 bases between. The CDR3 contains 15 residues. CDR3: CASSLNREYGYGYTF. The CDR3 DNA sequence: TGTGCCAGCAGTTTAAATAGGGAGTATGGCTATGGCTACACCTTC.

The chain carries TRBV6-1 and TRBJ1-1; D gene ambiguous. V was cut by 2 bases and J by 6 bases, with 19 bases left in between. The germline CDR1 and CDR2 sequences are MNHNS and SASEGT. The CDR3 length is 16 residues. Here the CDR3 DNA reads TGTGCCAGCAGTGAAATGGCAGCGTCCCTGAGCGCTGAAGCTTTCTTT. The encoded protein is CASSEMAASLSAEAFF.

The chain combines TRBV2 with TRBJ1-4; D perhaps matches TRBD1 (5 bases). V lost 0 bases to trimming and J lost 6 bases, with 23 bases between them. The CDR3 length is 19 residues. CDR1 SNHLY and CDR2 FYNNEI come from the germline V gene. The CDR3 protein is CASSEAPGLFTGGDEKLFF. CDR3 DNA: TGTGCCAGCAGTGAAGCTCCGGGACTCTTCACCGGAGGGGATGAAAAACTGTTTTTT.

The chain uses TRBV7-9 and TRBJ1-5; TRBD1 agrees at 8 bases. V was pared by 4 bases and J by 6 bases, with 14 bases of the junction left unmatched. The CDR3 is 17 amino acids. Germline CDR1 reads SEHNR; CDR2 reads FQNEAQ (reference sequence). The CDR3 bases are TGTGCCAGCAGCTACGGGACCACAGGGGGAAGGCGTCAGCCCCAGCATTTT. Amino acid sequence: CASSYGTTGGRRQPQHF.